This T cell receptor (beta chain) was observed in a study of CD4 T cells in relation to SARS-CoV-2 and coronaviruses. The data were produced by immunoSEQ multiplex PCR, yet TCRdb's version contains in-frame clones alone and is incomplete. The data contain about 27,000 clones, 60% to 85% of them singletons. A remark on this clone: The target antigen is unknown.

Before the COVID-19 pandemic, during about 2011-2019, CD4+ T cells were taken from unexposed donors. CD4+ T cells were isolated from the cells after around eleven days of culture. Testing used SARS-CoV-2 S/N and four cold-coronavirus spikes on unexposed-donor CD4+ T cells, cells permitting. Source material: CD4+ T cells from PBMCs, cultured in vitro. This TCR was recovered from a human donor in good health.

CDR3 nucleotide sequence: TGTGCCAGCAGCGTATTGGCGGGGACTGAAGCTTTCTTT. This gives the protein CASSVLAGTEAFF. The V call is TRBV9, the J call TRBJ1-1; D unresolved. From germline, CDR1 is SGDLS and CDR2 YYNGEE. This CDR3 comprises 13 residues. V was trimmed by 1 base and J by 5 bases, leaving 9 bases between them.